These T cell receptor beta chains were read from a single sample in a study of blood T cell repertoires in COVID-19. Produced via immunoSEQ multiplex PCR; TCRdb's table is partial and in-frame only. The sample lists approximately 100,000 clones, 69% occurring once. Sequenced: peripheral blood. The receptors originated from a man older than 75 with acute or convalescent COVID-19. Each CDR3 is given with its conserved first and last residue. A D gene is named only where the DNA matches it firmly. Part of the rows lack a size; the others show once, few, many or a class for expanded clones.

CDR3aa: CATGREKKDTQYF; CDR3nt: TGTGCCACAGGGCGGGAGAAAAAAGATACGCAGTATTTT; j_gene: TRBJ2-3; v_gene: TRBV15; d_gene: TRBD2; abundance: NA
CDR3aa: CASSLRGAGIQETQYF; CDR3nt: TGCGCCAGCAGCTTGCGGGGGGCAGGGATTCAAGAGACCCAGTACTTC; j_gene: TRBJ2-5; v_gene: TRBV5-1; d_gene: NA; abundance: once
CDR3aa: CASSLVLNYEQYF; CDR3nt: TGTGCCAGCAGTTTGGTACTTAACTACGAGCAGTACTTC; j_gene: TRBJ2-7; v_gene: TRBV2; d_gene: NA; abundance: few
CDR3aa: CASSPSGTSGETQYF; CDR3nt: TGTGCCAGCAGCCCCAGTGGGACTAGCGGAGAGACCCAGTACTTC; j_gene: TRBJ2-5; v_gene: TRBV3-1/TRBV3-2; d_gene: TRBD2; abundance: NA
CDR3aa: CASKDPGVVSPLHF; CDR3nt: TGCGCCAGCAAGGACCCAGGGGTAGTTTCACCCCTCCACTTT; j_gene: TRBJ1-6; v_gene: TRBV5-1; d_gene: NA; abundance: few
CDR3aa: CATQGHNEQFF; CDR3nt: TGTGCCACTCAGGGGCACAATGAGCAGTTCTTC; j_gene: TRBJ2-1; v_gene: TRBV24-1; d_gene: NA; abundance: NA
CDR3aa: CASSLGGGSSYEQYF; CDR3nt: TGTGCCAGCAGCTTAGGTGGGGGCAGCTCCTACGAGCAGTACTTC; j_gene: TRBJ2-7; v_gene: TRBV11-2; d_gene: NA; abundance: NA
CDR3aa: CASTGGTDTQYF; CDR3nt: TGTGCCAGTACGGGGGGGACAGATACGCAGTATTTT; j_gene: TRBJ2-3; v_gene: TRBV19; d_gene: TRBD2; abundance: once
CDR3aa: CATSMTHLAGGLYEQYF; CDR3nt: TGTGCCACCAGCATGACACACTTAGCGGGAGGGCTTTACGAGCAGTACTTC; j_gene: TRBJ2-7; v_gene: TRBV15; d_gene: TRBD2; abundance: NA
CDR3aa: CASSPPSGAGGYEQYF; CDR3nt: TGTGCCAGCAGTCCCCCTTCGGGAGCGGGAGGGTACGAGCAGTACTTC; j_gene: TRBJ2-7; v_gene: TRBV28; d_gene: TRBD2; abundance: few
CDR3aa: CASSLGALTNTGELFF; CDR3nt: TGTGCCAGCAGTTTAGGAGCTTTAACGAACACCGGGGAGCTGTTTTTT; j_gene: TRBJ2-2; v_gene: TRBV28; d_gene: NA; abundance: once
CDR3aa: CASTPEGQGRTYEQYF; CDR3nt: TGCGCCAGCACCCCCGAGGGACAGGGAAGAACCTACGAGCAGTACTTC; j_gene: TRBJ2-7; v_gene: TRBV5-1; d_gene: TRBD1; abundance: NA
CDR3aa: CASSLAGFNVKLFF; CDR3nt: TGTGCCAGCAGCTTGGCCGGGTTTAATGTAAAACTGTTTTTT; j_gene: TRBJ1-4; v_gene: TRBV7-2; d_gene: NA; abundance: NA
CDR3aa: CASSLTGSYNEQFF; CDR3nt: TGTGCCAGCAGCTTAACGGGATCCTACAATGAGCAGTTCTTC; j_gene: TRBJ2-1; v_gene: TRBV7-2; d_gene: NA; abundance: NA
CDR3aa: CASSQWDTRGSETQYF; CDR3nt: TGCGCCAGCAGCCAATGGGACACCAGGGGGTCAGAGACCCAGTACTTC; j_gene: TRBJ2-5; v_gene: TRBV4-1; d_gene: TRBD1; abundance: NA
CDR3aa: CASSVGGDSPLHF; CDR3nt: TGCGCCAGCAGCGTAGGGGGGGACTCACCCCTCCACTTT; j_gene: TRBJ1-6; v_gene: TRBV4-1; d_gene: NA; abundance: many
CDR3aa: CASRLGQSSGYTF; CDR3nt: TGTGCCAGCAGACTAGGGCAGTCCTCGGGCTACACCTTC; j_gene: TRBJ1-2; v_gene: TRBV5-6; d_gene: NA; abundance: NA
CDR3aa: CASSPTLYGRAQQETQYF; CDR3nt: TGTGCCAGCTCACCAACGCTTTACGGGAGGGCCCAGCAAGAGACCCAGTACTTC; j_gene: TRBJ2-5; v_gene: TRBV18; d_gene: TRBD2; abundance: NA
CDR3aa: CASSVGPSGFTDTQYF; CDR3nt: TGTGCCAGCAGCGTAGGGCCTAGCGGGTTCACAGATACGCAGTATTTT; j_gene: TRBJ2-3; v_gene: TRBV9; d_gene: TRBD2; abundance: NA
CDR3aa: CASSQGTAQETQYF; CDR3nt: TGTGCCAGCAGCCAGGGGACAGCCCAAGAGACCCAGTACTTC; j_gene: TRBJ2-5; v_gene: TRBV5-6; d_gene: TRBD1; abundance: NA
CDR3aa: CSVAEFNSNQPQHF; CDR3nt: TGCAGCGTTGCCGAGTTCAATAGCAATCAGCCCCAGCATTTT; j_gene: TRBJ1-5; v_gene: TRBV29-1; d_gene: NA; abundance: NA
CDR3aa: CASSMGQGHTDTQYF; CDR3nt: TGCGCCAGCAGCATGGGACAGGGACACACAGATACGCAGTATTTT; j_gene: TRBJ2-3; v_gene: TRBV5-1; d_gene: TRBD1; abundance: NA
CDR3aa: CASSAGGLNTEAFF; CDR3nt: TGCGCCAGCAGTGCAGGGGGCCTGAACACTGAAGCTTTCTTT; j_gene: TRBJ1-1; v_gene: TRBV10-1; d_gene: TRBD1; abundance: once
CDR3aa: CASNAGGSDEQFF; CDR3nt: TGTGCCAGCAACGCGGGAGGTAGTGATGAGCAGTTCTTC; j_gene: TRBJ2-1; v_gene: TRBV9; d_gene: TRBD2; abundance: NA
CDR3aa: CASSEPGASGSGTQYF; CDR3nt: TGCGCCAGCAGTGAGCCGGGGGCTAGCGGGAGCGGGACCCAGTACTTC; j_gene: TRBJ2-5; v_gene: TRBV10-2; d_gene: TRBD2; abundance: NA
CDR3aa: CASSMEVGNQPQHF; CDR3nt: TGTGCCAGTAGTATGGAGGTCGGCAATCAGCCCCAGCATTTT; j_gene: TRBJ1-5; v_gene: TRBV19; d_gene: NA; abundance: NA
CDR3aa: CASSLGTGGFYEQFF; CDR3nt: TGTGCCAGCAGCTTAGGGACAGGGGGCTTCTATGAGCAGTTCTTC; j_gene: TRBJ2-1; v_gene: TRBV7-9; d_gene: TRBD1; abundance: NA
CDR3aa: CASSKDRGNGYEQYF; CDR3nt: TGTGCCAGCAGCAAGGACAGGGGGAACGGCTACGAGCAGTACTTC; j_gene: TRBJ2-7; v_gene: TRBV14; d_gene: TRBD1; abundance: NA
CDR3aa: CASSQGQNQPQHF; CDR3nt: TGTGCCAGCAGCCAAGGACAGAATCAGCCCCAGCATTTT; j_gene: TRBJ1-5; v_gene: TRBV3-1/TRBV3-2; d_gene: NA; abundance: few
CDR3aa: CASSRLAGGSGELFF; CDR3nt: TGTGCCAGCAGTAGACTAGCGGGAGGGTCCGGGGAGCTGTTTTTT; j_gene: TRBJ2-2; v_gene: TRBV2; d_gene: TRBD2; abundance: NA
CDR3aa: CAWSCVMGYQPQHF; CDR3nt: TGTGCCTGGAGTTGCGTCATGGGCTATCAGCCCCAGCATTTT; j_gene: TRBJ1-5; v_gene: TRBV30; d_gene: NA; abundance: NA
CDR3aa: CASSVNAGPTSSPLHF; CDR3nt: TGTGCCAGCAGCGTAAACGCAGGCCCGACATCTTCACCCCTCCACTTT; j_gene: TRBJ1-6; v_gene: TRBV9; d_gene: NA; abundance: NA
CDR3aa: CASSLWGAGEKLFF; CDR3nt: TGTGCCAGCAGTTTATGGGGGGCGGGTGAAAAACTGTTTTTT; j_gene: TRBJ1-4; v_gene: TRBV28; d_gene: NA; abundance: NA
CDR3aa: CASSLGLAGGPPYF; CDR3nt: TGTGCCAGCAGCCTTGGACTAGCGGGAGGACCCCCCTACTTC; j_gene: TRBJ2-7; v_gene: TRBV5-4; d_gene: TRBD2; abundance: NA
CDR3aa: CASRTTREQFF; CDR3nt: TGCGCCAGCAGGACAACACGGGAGCAGTTCTTC; j_gene: TRBJ2-1; v_gene: TRBV10-2; d_gene: NA; abundance: once
CDR3aa: CASSLGAGPSTEAFF; CDR3nt: TGTGCCAGCAGCTTGGGTGCGGGCCCGAGTACTGAAGCTTTCTTT; j_gene: TRBJ1-1; v_gene: TRBV5-4; d_gene: NA; abundance: once
CDR3aa: CAISEPTQGGGTEAFF; CDR3nt: TGTGCCATCAGTGAGCCGACCCAGGGAGGTGGCACTGAAGCTTTCTTT; j_gene: TRBJ1-1; v_gene: TRBV10-3; d_gene: NA; abundance: NA
CDR3aa: CAISPGTSVQDTQYF; CDR3nt: TGTGCCATCTCGCCCGGGACTAGCGTACAGGATACGCAGTATTTT; j_gene: TRBJ2-3; v_gene: TRBV3-1/TRBV3-2; d_gene: TRBD2; abundance: NA
CDR3aa: CASSTTEAYGYTF; CDR3nt: TGTGCCAGTAGTACGACTGAGGCGTATGGCTACACCTTC; j_gene: TRBJ1-2; v_gene: TRBV19; d_gene: NA; abundance: NA
CDR3aa: CASSLGVGETQYF; CDR3nt: TGTGCTAGCAGCTTAGGGGTCGGGGAGACCCAGTACTTC; j_gene: TRBJ2-5; v_gene: TRBV7-7; d_gene: NA; abundance: NA
CDR3aa: CASSFLRDSQGANEQFF; CDR3nt: TGTGCCAGCAGTTTCCTCCGGGACTCCCAGGGGGCCAATGAGCAGTTCTTC; j_gene: TRBJ2-1; v_gene: TRBV6-2/TRBV6-3; d_gene: TRBD1; abundance: few
CDR3aa: CASSLSGSQETQYF; CDR3nt: TGTGCCAGCAGCTTAAGCGGGAGCCAAGAGACCCAGTACTTC; j_gene: TRBJ2-5; v_gene: TRBV7-9; d_gene: TRBD2; abundance: NA
CDR3aa: CASSIAGGSSYNSPLHF; CDR3nt: TGTGCCAGCAGCATCGCCGGGGGAAGCTCCTATAATTCACCCCTCCACTTT; j_gene: TRBJ1-6; v_gene: TRBV9; d_gene: NA; abundance: NA
CDR3aa: CASSLETGRQFF; CDR3nt: TGTGCCAGCAGCTTAGAGACGGGGAGGCAGTTCTTC; j_gene: TRBJ2-1; v_gene: TRBV7-2; d_gene: NA; abundance: few
CDR3aa: CASSPRTSGRRDTQYF; CDR3nt: TGTGCCAGCAGCCCTCGGACTAGCGGGAGGAGGGATACGCAGTATTTT; j_gene: TRBJ2-3; v_gene: TRBV7-2; d_gene: TRBD2; abundance: NA
CDR3aa: CASSEGLAGINEQFF; CDR3nt: TGTGCCAGCAGTGAGGGGCTAGCGGGCATCAATGAGCAGTTCTTC; j_gene: TRBJ2-1; v_gene: TRBV2; d_gene: TRBD2; abundance: NA
CDR3aa: CASRRNSGNTIYF; CDR3nt: TGTGCCAGCAGGCGAAACTCTGGAAACACCATATATTTT; j_gene: TRBJ1-3; v_gene: TRBV2; d_gene: NA; abundance: few
CDR3aa: CASSLGLNIEAFF; CDR3nt: TGTGCCAGCAGCTTAGGACTTAATATTGAAGCTTTCTTT; j_gene: TRBJ1-1; v_gene: TRBV11-2; d_gene: NA; abundance: NA
CDR3aa: CASSLNSLSYEQYF; CDR3nt: TGTGCCAGCAGTTTAAACAGCCTCTCCTACGAGCAGTACTTC; j_gene: TRBJ2-7; v_gene: TRBV27; d_gene: NA; abundance: NA
CDR3aa: CSVVRELGETQYF; CDR3nt: TGCAGCGTTGTAAGGGAGTTGGGTGAGACCCAGTACTTC; j_gene: TRBJ2-5; v_gene: TRBV29-1; d_gene: NA; abundance: NA
CDR3aa: CASSDRDRGANQPQHF; CDR3nt: TGTGCCAGCTCGGACCGGGACAGGGGTGCCAATCAGCCCCAGCATTTT; j_gene: TRBJ1-5; v_gene: TRBV18; d_gene: TRBD1; abundance: few
CDR3aa: CALSHGTGSTDTQYF; CDR3nt: TGTGCCCTATCCCACGGCACAGGGAGCACAGATACGCAGTATTTT; j_gene: TRBJ2-3; v_gene: TRBV7-9; d_gene: NA; abundance: NA
CDR3aa: CASSARDSSGNTIYF; CDR3nt: TGTGCCAGCAGTGCCCGGGACAGCTCTGGAAACACCATATATTTT; j_gene: TRBJ1-3; v_gene: TRBV25-1; d_gene: TRBD1; abundance: NA
CDR3aa: CASSLGGTELDSPLHF; CDR3nt: TGCGCCAGCAGCTTGGGCGGGACAGAACTCGATTCACCCCTCCACTTT; j_gene: TRBJ1-6; v_gene: TRBV5-1; d_gene: TRBD1; abundance: NA
CDR3aa: CSGGQQNTEAFF; CDR3nt: TGCAGCGGGGGACAGCAGAACACTGAAGCTTTCTTT; j_gene: TRBJ1-1; v_gene: TRBV29-1; d_gene: TRBD1; abundance: NA